A single T cell receptor beta chain is shown here with its context. The data stem from a study of blood T cell repertoires in COVID-19. Study-level background: The United States, Italy and Spain provided the acute and convalescent COVID-19 samples.

V was shortened by 9 bases and J by 0 bases, with 14 bases between the two germline ends. The CDR3 extends over 15 amino acids. Germline values: CDR1 KGHDR, CDR2 SFDVKD. Profiled with immunoSEQ multiplex PCR; TCRdb holds only in-frame clones, not every one. The table has 200,000 to 300,000 clones, around 80% seen once; the top ten hold 2% to 2.5%. The chain carries TRBV24-1 and TRBJ2-1, with D perhaps TRBD2 (6 bases). The sample was peripheral blood. The origin of this receptor is a middle-aged man who had recovered from COVID-19. The CDR3 here is CATHLLAVSYNEQFF. In nucleotides, the CDR3 is TGTGCCACCCATCTTTTAGCGGTCTCCTACAATGAGCAGTTCTTC.